This T cell receptor (beta chain) was observed in a study of T cells in localized non-small cell lung cancer. General study points: A higher density of T cells in blood coincided with extended overall survival. Uninvolved adjacent lung had higher T cell clonality than tumor and all other tissues. Among the top 100 tumor clones, a median around 62 appeared in adjacent lung.

Measured with immunoSEQ multiplex PCR; TCRdb has only the in-frame clones, and not every one. Of 100,000 to 150,000 clones listed, approximately 88% are singletons. Comment on this clone: The antigen remains undetermined.

This CDR3 region has 17 residues. Unmatched junction bases numbered 9, after V lost 4 bases and J lost 1 base. Per the germline V gene, CDR1 is MGHDK and CDR2 is SYGVNS. This sample comprised peripheral blood, obtained before any cancer treatment. This chain uses TRBV25-1 with TRBJ1-5, with 8 nucleotides matching TRBD1. This clonotype was sampled from an older female donor with stage I lung adenocarcinoma. CDR3 nucleotides: TGTGCCAGCAGTGGTTGGCAGGGGGCCGGGAGCAATCAGCCCCAGCATTTT. Protein: CASSGWQGAGSNQPQHF.